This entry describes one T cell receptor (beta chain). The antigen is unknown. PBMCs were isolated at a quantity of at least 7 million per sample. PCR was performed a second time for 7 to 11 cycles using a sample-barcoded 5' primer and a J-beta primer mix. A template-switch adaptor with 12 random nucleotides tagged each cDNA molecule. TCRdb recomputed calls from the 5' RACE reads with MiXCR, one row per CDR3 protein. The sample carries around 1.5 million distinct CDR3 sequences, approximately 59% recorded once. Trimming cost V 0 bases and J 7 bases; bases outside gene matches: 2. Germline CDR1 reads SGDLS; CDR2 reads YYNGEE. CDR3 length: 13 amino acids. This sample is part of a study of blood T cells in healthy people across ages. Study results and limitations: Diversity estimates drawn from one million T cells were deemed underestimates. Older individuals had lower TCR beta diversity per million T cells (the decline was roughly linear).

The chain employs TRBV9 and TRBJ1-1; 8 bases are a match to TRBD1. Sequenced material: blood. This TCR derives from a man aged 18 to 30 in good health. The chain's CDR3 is CASSVGGTGEAFF. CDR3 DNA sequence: TGTGCCAGCAGCGTAGGAGGGACAGGTGAAGCTTTCTTT.